The present TCR beta chain was sequenced within a study of blood T cell repertoires in COVID-19. Study-level background: T cells, B-cell-depleted T cells, or PBMCs provided the cDNA or gDNA that served as material.

Source study methods: For nucleated cells, counts were estimated from reference gene primer amplification. Here immunoSEQ multiplex PCR was the method, and the copy in TCRdb shows in-frame clones only, minus some. That table gives V, J and clone size, and the DNA gave D and trimming. This sample has approximately 460,000 clones, with 75% to 90% found just once. Germline-derived CDR1 and CDR2 are WNHNN and SYGVQD (reference sequence). Trimming stripped 11 bases from V and 2 bases from J, with 41 bases between. The CDR3 covers 22 residues. The material sequenced was peripheral blood. This TCR derives from a young man with COVID-19, enrolled during active disease. The genes are TRBV10-1 and TRBJ2-3, with a tentative D call TRBD2 (5 bases). CDR3: CAGSGWAVGPTGDVSATDTQYF. The CDR3 bases are TGCGCCGGGTCGGGATGGGCCGTTGGTCCTACGGGTGATGTTTCGGCCACAGATACGCAGTATTTT.